This T cell receptor (beta chain) was sequenced in a study of blood T cells in healthy people across ages. Overall study findings and caveats: CMV infection status of these donors was not known. PBMCs went unsorted, and a conclusive naive versus antigen-experienced comparison was therefore prevented.

The second PCR ran roughly 6 to 12 cycles with a sample-barcoded 5' primer and J-beta primers. TCRdb re-analysed the 5' RACE reads in MiXCR, keeping a single row per CDR3 protein. This table has about 780,000 distinct CDR3 sequences, 35% to 60% appearing once. A word on this clonotype: Antigen specificity is unknown.

This sequence was found in an older man in good health. Sequencing was carried out using blood.

CDR3 sequence (DNA): TGTGCCAGCAGCGTAACACAGGAGCCTTACGAGCAGTACTTC. It is translated as CASSVTQEPYEQYF. The gene calls are TRBV9 and TRBJ2-7; possibly TRBD1 for D (5 bases). Germline CDR1 SGDLS, CDR2 YYNGEE. This CDR3 is built from 14 residues. V was shortened by 1 base and J by 4 bases, with 12 bases between the two germline ends.